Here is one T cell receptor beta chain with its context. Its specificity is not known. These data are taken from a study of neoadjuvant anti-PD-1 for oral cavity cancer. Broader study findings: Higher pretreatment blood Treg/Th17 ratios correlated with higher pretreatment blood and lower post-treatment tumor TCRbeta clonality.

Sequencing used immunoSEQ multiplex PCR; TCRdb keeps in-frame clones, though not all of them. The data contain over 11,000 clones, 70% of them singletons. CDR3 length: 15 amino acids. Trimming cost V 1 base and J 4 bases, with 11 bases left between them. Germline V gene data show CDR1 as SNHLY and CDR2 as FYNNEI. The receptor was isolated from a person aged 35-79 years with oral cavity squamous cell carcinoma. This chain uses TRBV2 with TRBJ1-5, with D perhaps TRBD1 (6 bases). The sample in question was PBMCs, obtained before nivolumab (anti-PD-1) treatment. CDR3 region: CASSEDGQRNQPQHF. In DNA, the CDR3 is TGTGCCAGCAGTGAAGACGGACAGCGTAATCAGCCCCAGCATTTT. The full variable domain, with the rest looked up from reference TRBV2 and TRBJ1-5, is EPEVTQTPSHQVTQMGQEVILRCVPISNHLYFYWYRQILGQKVEFLVSFYNNEISEKSEIFDDQFSVERPDGSNFTLKIRSTKLEDSAMYFCASSEDGQRNQPQHFGDGTRLSIL.